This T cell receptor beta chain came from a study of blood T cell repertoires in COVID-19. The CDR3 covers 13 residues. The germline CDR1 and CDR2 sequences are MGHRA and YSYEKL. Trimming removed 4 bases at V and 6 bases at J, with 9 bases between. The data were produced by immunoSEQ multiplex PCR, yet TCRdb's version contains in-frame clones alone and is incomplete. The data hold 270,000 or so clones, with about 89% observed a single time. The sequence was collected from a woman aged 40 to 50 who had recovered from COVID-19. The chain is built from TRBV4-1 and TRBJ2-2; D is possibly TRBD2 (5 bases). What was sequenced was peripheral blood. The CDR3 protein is CASSPGRAGELFF. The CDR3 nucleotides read TGCGCCAGCAGCCCGGGAAGAGCCGGGGAGCTGTTTTTT.